These 8 T cell receptor beta chains came from one sample sequenced in a study of blood T cell repertoires in COVID-19. Clones were read by immunoSEQ multiplex PCR, and TCRdb kept only the in-frame ones, dropping some. The table has roughly 87,000 clones, 70% to 90% seen once. The material sequenced was peripheral blood. Receptors were obtained from a man aged 55-75 years with acute or convalescent COVID-19.

The rearrangement uses TRBV3-1 (or the pseudogene TRBV3-2) and TRBJ2-1; TRBD2 matches 9 bases. This CDR3 comprises 17 residues. The V segment lost 2 bases and the J segment 7 bases; nucleotides outside the gene matches: 12. Germline V gene lookup returns CDR1 LGHDT and CDR2 YNNKEL (reference sequence). The chain's CDR3 is CASSQRRGRGGLNEQFF. The CDR3 region has the DNA TGTGCCAGCAGCCAACGTAGAGGGCGGGGGGGCCTTAATGAGCAGTTCTTC.

The chain couples TRBV9 to TRBJ1-3; D not certain. V lost 0 bases, J lost 0 bases, and 10 bases lay in between. The CDR3 spans 16 residues. Per germline, CDR1 SGDLS and CDR2 YYNGEE. CDR3 loop: CASSVDPGDSGNTIYF. The CDR3 coding sequence is TGTGCCAGCAGCGTAGACCCGGGAGACTCTGGAAACACCATATATTTT.

V gene TRBV12-3 or TRBV12-4 combines with J gene TRBJ1-2; no definite D call. Trimming removed 3 bases at V and 2 bases at J, with 7 bases between. This CDR3 has 13 residues. The CDR3: CASSLTENYGYTF. The CDR3 nucleotides read TGTGCCAGCAGTTTGACGGAGAACTATGGCTACACCTTC.

The rearrangement links TRBV27 to TRBJ2-5, with D possibly TRBD1 on 6 matching bases. V was trimmed by 4 bases and J by 2 bases, leaving 11 bases between them. From germline, CDR1 is MNHEY and CDR2 SMNVEV (reference sequence). This CDR3 is built from 14 residues. CDR3 sequence (DNA): TGTGCCAGCAGTTCCGGACAGTTTCAAGAGACCCAGTACTTC. Protein sequence: CASSSGQFQETQYF.

This clone was counted a single time. This chain uses TRBV30 with TRBJ1-5; 9 bases match TRBD1. CDR1 is GTSNPN and CDR2 is SVGIG in the germline V gene (reference sequence). There are 18 residues in the CDR3. The V gene end was trimmed by 2 bases and the J gene end by 1 base; junction bases not matched to a gene: 12. The CDR3 spells CAWSQGSGGQGSNQPQHF. Written as DNA, the CDR3 is TGTGCCTGGAGTCAGGGATCTGGGGGACAGGGAAGCAATCAGCCCCAGCATTTT.

The chain employs TRBV7-9 and TRBJ1-1, with 7 nucleotides matching TRBD1. Germline CDR1 SEHNR, CDR2 FQNEAQ (reference sequence). Unmatched junction bases numbered 10, after V lost 5 bases and J lost 4 bases. The CDR3 has 15 residues. The CDR3 region has the DNA TGTGCCAGCAGCCCTACAGGGGTGGGTAGCACTGAAGCTTTCTTT. This codes for CASSPTGVGSTEAFF.

This chain joins TRBV30 and TRBJ2-2; 8 bases match TRBD2. CDR1 and CDR2 from the germline V gene are GTSNPN and SVGIG (reference sequence). There are 16 residues in the CDR3. The V and J ends lost 2 bases and 1 base, in that order; junction bases with no gene match: 6. CDR3 nucleotide sequence: TGTGCCTGGAGTAGGGCGGCGGGGGGGAACACCGGGGAGCTGTTTTTT. Residues: CAWSRAAGGNTGELFF.

The CDR3 sequence is CASSRTRQGFGANEKLFF. The CDR3 DNA follows: TGTGCCAGCAGCCGCACTCGACAGGGTTTTGGCGCTAATGAAAAACTGTTTTTT. This rearrangement joins TRBV5-8 to TRBJ1-4; TRBD1 aligns across 7 bases. After removal of 4 bases from V and 3 bases from J, the junction contained 15 bases not matched to a gene. Germline CDR1 SGHTS, CDR2 YDEGEE. This CDR3 comprises 18 residues.